The clone carrying this T cell receptor beta chain was picked up a small number of times. The antigen remains unidentified. These data belong to a study of vaccination and CD4 T cells after COVID-19. As for the study in general: A vaccine, either BNT162b2 or mRNA-1273, was given to participants in two doses.

Cultured CD4+ T cell DNA was sequenced using the Oncomine TCR Beta short-read assay. TCRdb ran MiXCR on the PCR reads and lists one entry per CDR3 protein. The sample carries 20,000 or so distinct CDR3 sequences, over 40% recorded once. Deletions cut 5 bases from V and 3 bases from J, with 11 bases between. This CDR3 spans 14 amino acids. Germline V gene lookup returns CDR1 MNHNS and CDR2 SASEGT. The treatment here: roughly 10-day PBMC culture with coronavirus spike peptide pools or control peptides (ViraFEST assay). V and J are TRBV6-1 and TRBJ1-5; perhaps TRBD1 as D (5 bases). The specimen comprised CD4+ T cells from blood, cultured in vitro, sampled after SARS-CoV-2 vaccination. The receptor was isolated from a human donor who had recovered from COVID-19. The CDR3 sequence: CASSRQGTNQPQHF. The CDR3 nucleotides read TGTGCCAGCAGTCGCCAAGGGACCAATCAGCCCCAGCATTTT.